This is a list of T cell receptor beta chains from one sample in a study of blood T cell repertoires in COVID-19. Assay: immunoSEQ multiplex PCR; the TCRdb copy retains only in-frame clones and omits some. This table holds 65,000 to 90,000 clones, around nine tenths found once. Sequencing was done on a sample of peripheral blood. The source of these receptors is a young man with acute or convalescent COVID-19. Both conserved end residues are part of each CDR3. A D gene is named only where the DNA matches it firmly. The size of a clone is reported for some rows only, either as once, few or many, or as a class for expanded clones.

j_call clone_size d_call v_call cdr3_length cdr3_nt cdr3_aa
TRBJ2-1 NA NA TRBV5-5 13 TGTGCCAGCACCGAAGGAGCGAGCAATGAGCAGTTCTTC CASTEGASNEQFF
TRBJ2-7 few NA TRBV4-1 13 TGCGCCAGCAGCCAAGAACAGGAGTACGAGCAGTACTTC CASSQEQEYEQYF
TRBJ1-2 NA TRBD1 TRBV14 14 TGTGCCAGCAGCCAGACAGGGTTTGGCTATGGCTACACCTTC CASSQTGFGYGYTF
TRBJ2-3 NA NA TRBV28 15 TGTGCCAGCCCTCCGCGAGTCCCTATCACAGATACGCAGTATTTT CASPPRVPITDTQYF
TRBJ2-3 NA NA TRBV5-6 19 TGTGCCAGCAGCTTCCCGCTCCTCACGGGGACTCAGATCACAGATACGCAGTATTTT CASSFPLLTGTQITDTQYF
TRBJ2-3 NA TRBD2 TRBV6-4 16 TGTGCCAGCAGCCTTTCTCCGGGGGGGCAGTCAGATACGCAGTATTTT CASSLSPGGQSDTQYF
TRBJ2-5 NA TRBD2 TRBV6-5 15 TGTGCCAGCAATCTCGGGGGAGGGACCCAAGAGACCCAGTACTTC CASNLGGGTQETQYF
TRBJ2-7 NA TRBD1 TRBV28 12 TGTGCCAGCAGTGGGACAGGCCACGAGCAGTACTTC CASSGTGHEQYF
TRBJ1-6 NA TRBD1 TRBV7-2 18 TGTGCCAGCGTGGGGGGACAGGGCAGTTTCTCCTATAATTCACCCCTCCACTTT CASVGGQGSFSYNSPLHF
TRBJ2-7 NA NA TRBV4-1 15 TGCGCCAGCAGCCACCCTGCGGGACAGATATACGAGCAGTACTTC CASSHPAGQIYEQYF
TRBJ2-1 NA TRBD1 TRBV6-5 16 TGTGCCAGCAGTTTCACCGGACAGGGGGCTTACAATGAGCAGTTCTTC CASSFTGQGAYNEQFF
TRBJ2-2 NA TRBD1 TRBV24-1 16 TGTGCCACCAGTGATCCGGGACAGGGGGGGTTCGGGGAGCTGTTTTTT CATSDPGQGGFGELFF
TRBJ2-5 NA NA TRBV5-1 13 TGCGCCAGCAGCACGACAGTCCAAGAGACCCAGTACTTC CASSTTVQETQYF
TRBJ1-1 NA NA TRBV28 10 TGTGCCACACGTGGGGCAGCAGCTTTCTTT CATRGAAAFF
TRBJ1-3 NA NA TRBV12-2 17 TGTGCAAGTCACCTGGACAGGAGAGTAAGCTCTGGAAACACCATATATTTT CASHLDRRVSSGNTIYF
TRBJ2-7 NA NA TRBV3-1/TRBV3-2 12 TGTGCCAGCAGCCAAGGCAGGGTCGAGCAGTACTTC CASSQGRVEQYF
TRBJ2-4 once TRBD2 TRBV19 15 TGTGCCAGTAGTATCCCTAGCGGGAGTCGGGACATTCAGTACTTC CASSIPSGSRDIQYF
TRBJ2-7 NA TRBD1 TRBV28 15 TGTGCCAGCAGTTATTTAAGACAGGGGGATTACGAGCAGTACTTC CASSYLRQGDYEQYF
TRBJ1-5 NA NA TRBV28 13 TGTGCCAGCAGTTTCGGGGGTTTGCAGCCCCAGCATTTT CASSFGGLQPQHF
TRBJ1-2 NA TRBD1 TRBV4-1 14 TGCGCCAGCAGCCAAGATCAGGGGGTCTATGGCTACACCTTC CASSQDQGVYGYTF
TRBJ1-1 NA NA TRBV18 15 TGTGCCAGCTCAACGGAGACAGATACGAACACTGAAGCTTTCTTT CASSTETDTNTEAFF
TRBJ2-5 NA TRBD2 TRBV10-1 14 TGCGCCAGCAGTGAGTCGTCGGGAGGAGAGACCCAGTACTTC CASSESSGGETQYF
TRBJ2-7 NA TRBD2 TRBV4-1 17 TGCGCCAGCAGCCGTTTCCGCCCCGGGACTAGCGGATACGAGCAGTACTTC CASSRFRPGTSGYEQYF
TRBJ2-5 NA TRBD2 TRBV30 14 TGTGCCTGGTGCAGGACTAGCGCGCTGGAGACCCAGTACTTC CAWCRTSALETQYF
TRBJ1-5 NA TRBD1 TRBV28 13 TGTGCCAGCACCAAGGACAGGAATCAGCCCCAGCATTTT CASTKDRNQPQHF
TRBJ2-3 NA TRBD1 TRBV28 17 TGTGCCAGCAGTTTCACCCTCGGGACAGAGACCACAGATACGCAGTATTTT CASSFTLGTETTDTQYF
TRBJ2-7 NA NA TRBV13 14 TGTGCCACCTCTCCCCCGGGAGAGGTCTACGAGCAGTACTTC CATSPPGEVYEQYF
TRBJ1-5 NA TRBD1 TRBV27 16 TGTGCCAGCAGTTTATCCCCACAGGGGAACAATCAGCCCCAGCATTTT CASSLSPQGNNQPQHF
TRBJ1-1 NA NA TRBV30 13 TGTGCCTGGAGTACCATACAGGGCACTGAAGCTTTCTTT CAWSTIQGTEAFF
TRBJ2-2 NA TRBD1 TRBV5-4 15 TGTGCCAGCAGCTTGGGTCCGACAGGGGGTGGGGAGCTGTTTTTT CASSLGPTGGGELFF
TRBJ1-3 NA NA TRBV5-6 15 TGTGCCAGCAGCCACCGAAACAGGGCCGGAAACACCATATATTTT CASSHRNRAGNTIYF
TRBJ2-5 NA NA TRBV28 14 TGTGCCAGCAAGGTGAGGAACCGCTGGGAGACCCAGTACTTC CASKVRNRWETQYF
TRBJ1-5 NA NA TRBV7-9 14 TGTGCCAGCAGCTTAGGTGGGGCCAGACAGCCCCAGCATTTT CASSLGGARQPQHF
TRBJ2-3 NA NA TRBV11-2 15 TGTGCCAGCAGCTTAGTAGGGGGTTCCACAGATACGCAGTATTTT CASSLVGGSTDTQYF
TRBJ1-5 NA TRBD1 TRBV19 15 TGTGCCAGTAGTACTAAAGGGACAGGGTATCAGCCCCAGCATTTT CASSTKGTGYQPQHF
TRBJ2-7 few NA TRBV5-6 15 TGTGCCAGCAGCATATACCGGGACATATACCACGAGCAGTACTTC CASSIYRDIYHEQYF
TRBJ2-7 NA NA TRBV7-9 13 TGTGCCAGCAGCCGGGGGACAGACTACGAGCAGTACTTC CASSRGTDYEQYF
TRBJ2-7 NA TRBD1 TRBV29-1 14 TGCAGCGCCAGAGACAGGGGGCGGACGTACGAGCAGTACTTC CSARDRGRTYEQYF
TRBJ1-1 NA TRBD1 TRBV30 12 TGTGCCTGGGGGACAGGGGGCGCGGAAGCTTTCTTT CAWGTGGAEAFF
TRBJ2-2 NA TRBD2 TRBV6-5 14 TGTGCCAGCAGCCGGGGGGATGAGGTCGGGGAGCTGTTTTTT CASSRGDEVGELFF
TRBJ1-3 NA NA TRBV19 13 TGTGCCAGTAGCTCGGTGGCTGGAAACACCATATATTTT CASSSVAGNTIYF
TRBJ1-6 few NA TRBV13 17 TGTGCCAGCAGCCAAGGGCCCAGGGGATCCTATAATTCACCCCTCCACTTT CASSQGPRGSYNSPLHF
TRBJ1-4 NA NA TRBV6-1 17 TGTGCCAGCAGTGAAGTCACCTCGGGAAGTTCTAATGAAAAACTGTTTTTT CASSEVTSGSSNEKLFF
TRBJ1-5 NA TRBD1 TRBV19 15 TGTGCCAGTACCCCTCAGGGGGATAGCAATCAGCCCCAGCATTTT CASTPQGDSNQPQHF
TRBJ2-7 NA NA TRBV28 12 TGTGCCAGCATAAATTCCCGGTACGAGCAGTACTTC CASINSRYEQYF
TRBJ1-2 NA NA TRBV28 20 TGTGCCAGCAGCTCCCCGCGGGCCCACTCCGGACTCGAAGCTAACTATGGCTACACCTTC CASSSPRAHSGLEANYGYTF
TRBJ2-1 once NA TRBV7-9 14 TGTGCCAGCAGAAATAGCGGCTCCTACAATGAGCAGTTCTTC CASRNSGSYNEQFF
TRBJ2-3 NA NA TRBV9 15 TGTGCCAGCAGCGTAGATGAGGGACACACAGATACGCAGTATTTT CASSVDEGHTDTQYF
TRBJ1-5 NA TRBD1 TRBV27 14 TGTGCCAGCAGTTTTGGGACAGGGGGTGAGCCCCAGCATTTT CASSFGTGGEPQHF
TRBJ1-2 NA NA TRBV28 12 TGTGCCAGCAGTCCCCACGGGGATGGCTACACCTTC CASSPHGDGYTF
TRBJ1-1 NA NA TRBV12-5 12 TGTGCTAGTGCCCTACTGAACACTGAAGCTTTCTTT CASALLNTEAFF